This T cell receptor beta chain was sequenced during a study of OX40 agonist ivuxolimab in advanced cancers. For the study at large: Participants could have had prior anti-PD-1, anti-PD-L1 or anti-CTLA-4 therapy, and roughly 39% had some. The study's findings and limits: Clonal expansion in partial responders at 0.1-3.0 mg/kg ranked among the lowest. It was also the case that some nonresponders had low normalized T-cell clonal expansion.

Using immunoSEQ multiplex PCR, the repertoire was profiled, and TCRdb retains in-frame clones only, with some absent. Of 20,000 to 30,000 clones in the sample, roughly 80% were seen once. CDR1 and CDR2 (germline): LNHDA, SQIVND (reference sequence). J was trimmed by 0 bases and V by 6 bases; bases with no gene match: 11. The length of the CDR3 is 17 residues. Autoimmune disease history or systemic immunosuppression excluded patients. In the case of this clone: Its matching antigen is unknown.

V is TRBV19 and J is TRBJ1-5, with TRBD1 matching over 7 bases. The sequencing here drew on CD4+ or CD8+ T cells sorted from blood, taken in a trial of the OX40 agonist ivuxolimab. The origin of this receptor is an adult with an advanced solid tumor such as melanoma, head and neck, liver or kidney cancer. CDR3 bases: TGTGCCAGTAGATCCGGGACAGCAATTACTAGCAATCAGCCCCAGCATTTT. Translating it yields CASRSGTAITSNQPQHF. The full variable domain, in which reference TRBV19 and TRBJ1-5 provide the parts outside the CDR3, is DGGITQSPKYLFRKEGQNVTLSCEQNLNHDAMYWYRQDPGQGLRLIYYSQIVNDFQKGDIAEGYSVSREKKESFPLTVTSAQKNPTAFYLCASRSGTAITSNQPQHFGDGTRLSIL.